The rows below give T cell receptor beta chains drawn from one sample of a study of T cell responses to AZD1222 COVID-19 vaccine. Here immunoSEQ multiplex PCR was the method, and the copy in TCRdb shows in-frame clones only, minus some. The sample lists 150,000 or so clones; over 75% were seen once. The starting material was peripheral blood, obtained on day 0 of AZD1222 vaccination. Every receptor here comes from an adult in good health. Both conserved end residues are part of each CDR3. Some rows have no size entry. The others give once, few or many, or a class for an expanded clone.

TRBJ1-6 | 15 | . | TRBV27 | CASSLSRNPLSPLHF
TRBJ2-7 | 13 | once | TRBV20-1 | CSASQEPSYEQYF
TRBJ1-2 | 16 | . | TRBV4-1 | CASSQIKGPMNHGYTF
TRBJ2-3 | 16 | . | TRBV4-2 | CASSQDLGQGADTQYF
TRBJ2-1 | 11 | . | TRBV2 | CASRMLNEQFF
TRBJ2-7 | 15 | once | TRBV18 | CASSSNEGSIYEQYF
TRBJ1-2 | 15 | . | TRBV5-6 | CASSFLVSGGYGYTF
TRBJ2-7 | 14 | . | TRBV6-5 | CASSYSGRTYEQYF
TRBJ2-3 | 13 | . | TRBV6-1 | CASSESTTDTQYF
TRBJ1-6 | 17 | . | TRBV28 | CASSFTGQKYYNSPLHF
TRBJ1-1 | 14 | . | TRBV9 | CASSVRPWDTEAFF
TRBJ2-1 | 14 | . | TRBV27 | CASSLGSSYNEQFF
TRBJ1-5 | 14 | . | TRBV25-1 | CASGGRDTNQPQHF
TRBJ1-2 | 13 | . | TRBV7-2 | CASSPGGIEGYTF
TRBJ1-4 | 14 | . | TRBV5-1 | CASSPQGVNEKLFF
TRBJ1-6 | 13 | . | TRBV19 | CASSIDIRGSLHF
TRBJ2-1 | 16 | . | TRBV7-9 | CASSHSSGGARNEQFF
TRBJ2-3 | 15 | . | TRBV30 | CAWSVRAGGTDTQYF
TRBJ2-7 | 13 | . | TRBV5-1 | CASSDLTEYEQYF
TRBJ1-2 | 13 | . | TRBV28 | CASSSVSLPGYTF
TRBJ2-7 | 14 | . | TRBV7-9 | CASSPGQGMEEQYF
TRBJ2-7 | 13 | . | TRBV10-2 | CASSLLLTYEQYF
TRBJ2-2 | 14 | . | TRBV7-3 | CASSLEANTGELFF
TRBJ1-2 | 15 | once | TRBV9 | CASSVGGQSNYGYTF
TRBJ2-1 | 15 | . | TRBV7-2 | CASSQGGASYNEQFF
TRBJ2-2 | 14 | . | TRBV5-4 | CASSSPRAGGELFF
TRBJ2-7 | 15 | . | TRBV19 | CASSGGQGFSYEQYF
TRBJ1-2 | 15 | . | TRBV15 | CATSRGTGGDYGYTF